This T cell receptor (beta chain) was sequenced during a study of T cell repertoires in cytomegalovirus infection. Overall study results and limits: The response measured ex vivo was dominated by TCR beta clonotypes (HLA-C-restricted and CMV-specific). Identification of carriers of CMV plus the relevant HLA was achieved through cumulative public TCR beta family frequency.

The sample holds a few counts of this clonotype. What it binds is unknown. V was trimmed by 6 bases and J by 8 bases, leaving 25 bases between them. CDR3 size: 16 residues. CDR1 is ENHRY, CDR2 SYGVKD, per germline. Each CDR3 protein gets one entry after TCRdb re-called the reads with MiXCR. The table includes 300,000 or so distinct CDR3 sequences, 20% to 30% detected once. The sequence was collected from a human donor in good health (CMV status not recorded). Some clones in this sample may be carry-over from other donors' samples. The gene calls are TRBV10-3 and TRBJ1-2; D is possibly TRBD1 (6 bases). Sequencing was carried out using PBMCs. The CDR3 nucleotides are TGTGCCATCAGGAGGGACCTAGTGGGGGCGATCGCCGGCTACACCTTC. Protein product: CAIRRDLVGAIAGYTF.